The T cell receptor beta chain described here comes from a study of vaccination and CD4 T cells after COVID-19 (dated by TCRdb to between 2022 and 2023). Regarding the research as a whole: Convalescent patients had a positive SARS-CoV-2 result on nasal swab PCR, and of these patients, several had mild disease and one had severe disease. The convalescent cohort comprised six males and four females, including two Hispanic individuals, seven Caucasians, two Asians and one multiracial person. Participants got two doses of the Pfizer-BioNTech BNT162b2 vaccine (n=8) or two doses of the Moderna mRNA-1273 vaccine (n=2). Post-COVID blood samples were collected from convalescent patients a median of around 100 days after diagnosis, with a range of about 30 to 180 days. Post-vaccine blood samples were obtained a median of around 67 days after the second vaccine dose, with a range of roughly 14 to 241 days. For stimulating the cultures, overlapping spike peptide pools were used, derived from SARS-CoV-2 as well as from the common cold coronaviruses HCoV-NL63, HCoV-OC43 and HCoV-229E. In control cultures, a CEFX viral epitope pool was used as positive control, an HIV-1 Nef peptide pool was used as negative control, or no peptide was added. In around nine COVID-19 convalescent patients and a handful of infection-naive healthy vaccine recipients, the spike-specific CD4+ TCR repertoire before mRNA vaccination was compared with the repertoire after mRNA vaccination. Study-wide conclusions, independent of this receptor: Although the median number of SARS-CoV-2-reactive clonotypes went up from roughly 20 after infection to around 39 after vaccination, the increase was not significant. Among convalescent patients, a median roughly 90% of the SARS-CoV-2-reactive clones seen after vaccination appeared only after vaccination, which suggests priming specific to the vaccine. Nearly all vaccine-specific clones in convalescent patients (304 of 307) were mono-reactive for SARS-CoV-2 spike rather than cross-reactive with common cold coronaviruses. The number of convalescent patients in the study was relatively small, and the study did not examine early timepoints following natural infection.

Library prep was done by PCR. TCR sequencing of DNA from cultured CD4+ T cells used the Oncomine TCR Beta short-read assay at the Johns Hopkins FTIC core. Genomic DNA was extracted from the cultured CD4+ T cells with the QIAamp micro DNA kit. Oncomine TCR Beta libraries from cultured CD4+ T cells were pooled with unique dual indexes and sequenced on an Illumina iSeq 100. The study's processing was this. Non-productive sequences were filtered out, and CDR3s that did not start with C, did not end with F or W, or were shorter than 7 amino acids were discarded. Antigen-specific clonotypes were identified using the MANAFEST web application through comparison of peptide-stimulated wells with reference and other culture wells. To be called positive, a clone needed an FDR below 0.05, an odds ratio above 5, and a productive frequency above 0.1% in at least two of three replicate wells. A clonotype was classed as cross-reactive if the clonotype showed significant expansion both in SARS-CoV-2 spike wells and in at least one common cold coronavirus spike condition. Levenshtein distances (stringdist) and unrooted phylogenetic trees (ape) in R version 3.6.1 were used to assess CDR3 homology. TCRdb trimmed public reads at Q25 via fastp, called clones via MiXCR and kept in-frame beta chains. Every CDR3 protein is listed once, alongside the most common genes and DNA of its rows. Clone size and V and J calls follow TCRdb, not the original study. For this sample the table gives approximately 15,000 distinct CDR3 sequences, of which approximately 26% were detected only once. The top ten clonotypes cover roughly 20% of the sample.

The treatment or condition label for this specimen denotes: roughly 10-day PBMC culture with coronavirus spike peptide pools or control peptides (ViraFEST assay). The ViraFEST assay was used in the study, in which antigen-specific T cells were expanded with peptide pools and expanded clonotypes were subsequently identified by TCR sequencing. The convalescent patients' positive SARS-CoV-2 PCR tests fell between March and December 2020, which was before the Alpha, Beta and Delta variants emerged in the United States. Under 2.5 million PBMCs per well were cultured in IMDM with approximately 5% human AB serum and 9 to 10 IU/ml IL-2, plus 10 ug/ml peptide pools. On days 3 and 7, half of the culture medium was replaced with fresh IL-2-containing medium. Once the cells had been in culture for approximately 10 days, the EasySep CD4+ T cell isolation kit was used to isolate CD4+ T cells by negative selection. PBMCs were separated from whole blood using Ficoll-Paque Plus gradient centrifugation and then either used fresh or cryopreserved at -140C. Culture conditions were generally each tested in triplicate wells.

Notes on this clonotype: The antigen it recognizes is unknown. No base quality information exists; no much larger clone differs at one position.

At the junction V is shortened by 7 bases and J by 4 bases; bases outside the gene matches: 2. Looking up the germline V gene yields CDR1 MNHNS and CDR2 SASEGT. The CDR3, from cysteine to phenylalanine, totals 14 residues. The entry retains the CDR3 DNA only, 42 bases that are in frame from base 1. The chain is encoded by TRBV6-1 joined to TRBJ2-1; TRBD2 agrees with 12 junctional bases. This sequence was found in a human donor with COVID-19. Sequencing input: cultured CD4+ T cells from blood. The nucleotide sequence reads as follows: TGTGCCAGCAACCTAGCGGGGGGGTACAATGAGCAGTTCTTC. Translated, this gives CASNLAGGYNEQFF.